This TCR beta chain was sequenced in a study of technical replicates of blood from several donors (dated by TCRdb to 2017 to 2019). The library was made by the immunoSEQ multiplex PCR assay. In its TCRdb copy, this immuneACCESS table keeps in-frame sequences only and misses some clones. Where compared with another copy, unresolved V genes explain less than half of these, and the others have no known cause. Across this sample there are approximately 73,000 clones, with 85% to 95% seen only once. The ten largest clonotypes hold 0.35% to 0.45% of the sample. In the case of this clone: Its cognate antigen has yet to be identified. There are no base qualities to consult, and no much larger clone falls within one base.

CDR1 is given as LNHDA and CDR2 as SQIVND, both from the germline V gene (reference sequence). At the junction V is shortened by 4 bases and J by 8 bases; bases outside the gene matches: 6. From the cysteine through the phenylalanine, the CDR3 covers 14 amino acids. Only CDR3 DNA remains: 42 bases, in frame from the first base. Recombination linked TRBV19 to TRBJ1-2; 11 middle bases align to TRBD1. The specimen sequenced was T cells isolated from PBMCs. The clonotype comes from a human donor in good health. CDR3 reads: CASSTPDRGRGYTF. In nucleotides, the sequence is TGTGCCAGTAGTACCCCGGACAGGGGGCGAGGCTACACCTTC. The CDR3 plus the reference TRBV19 and TRBJ1-2 genes for the other parts give the full variable domain: DGGITQSPKYLFRKEGQNVTLSCEQNLNHDAMYWYRQDPGQGLRLIYYSQIVNDFQKGDIAEGYSVSREKKESFPLTVTSAQKNPTAFYLCASSTPDRGRGYTFGSGTRLTVV.